These T cell receptor beta chains were read from a single sample in a study of follicular helper T cells after annual influenza vaccination. Clones were read by immunoSEQ multiplex PCR, and TCRdb kept only the in-frame ones, dropping some. The sample has about 6,800 clones; around 80% are singletons. This sample comprised CXCR5- memory CD4+ T cells sorted from blood, obtained 7 days after influenza vaccination. The receptors were sampled from an adult who received the influenza vaccine. CDR3s include the opening cysteine and the closing phenylalanine or tryptophan. Expanded clones are given a class, and other clones once, few, many or no size at all.

>NA|TRBV5-1
CASSSEGGTYEQYF
>NA|TRBV29-1
CSVDVGLNYGYTF
>NA|TRBV11-2
CASSLDSGRKDSPLHF
>NA|TRBV11-2
CASSPESYEQYF
>NA|TRBV6-6
CASSLRQVNQPQHF
>NA|TRBV5-1
CASSPGTAQGALHF
>NA|TRBV15
CATSNLQGSLRNTEAFF
>NA|TRBV5-1
CASSVGTSTDTQYF
>NA|TRBV7-8
CASSLPPLPGNTIYF
>NA|TRBV4-1
CASSPLGGTDTQYF
>few|TRBV19
CASSIAHSYEQYF
>NA|TRBV11-2
CASRSPWGFGRNTGELFF
>NA|TRBV18
CASSPGLDYEQYF
>NA|TRBV7-9
CASSLSLMTQYF
>NA|TRBV6-4
CASSVGADTDTQYF
>NA|TRBV6-1
CASSGWRVHGYTF
>NA|TRBV5-3
CARRIISGLAGGPRTHNEQFF
>NA|TRBV5-6
CASSFNFRGRSGNTIYF
>few|TRBV6-1
CASSEWAYGEQYF
>few|TRBV5-4
CASSLAGTGGEGYTF
>NA|TRBV30
CAWSSGQPPGKNIQYF
>NA|TRBV15
CATSRDLGSTQYF
>NA|TRBV7-9
CASSFLVLAGALQFF
>NA|TRBV6-5
CASRQGLAGTHTQYF
>few|TRBV11-2
CASSLERGSYEQYF
>NA|TRBV30
CALDRRSYEQYF
>NA|TRBV7-3
CASSLMGTSGTDTQYF
>NA|TRBV15
CATSRGTGISYEQYF
>NA|TRBV28
CASPKTDRGHVNTEAFF
>NA|TRBV28
CASSGGGVRRGNTIYF
>NA|TRBV11-3
CASSLEPNEQYF
>NA|TRBV18
CASSRRGADTEAFF
>NA|TRBV18
CASSRPETGMRTGELFF
>NA|TRBV28
CASSATGVSYEQYF
>NA|TRBV7-3
CASSLKPQGSGELFF
>NA|TRBV6-1
CASSGGQGMWYAFF
>NA|TRBV4-2
CASSPEIKNTQYF
>NA|TRBV18
CASSPSRDEQYF
>NA|TRBV7-8
CASSLAGGYSPLHF
>NA|TRBV9
CASSPVFRGDYGYTF
>NA|TRBV7-2
CASSPDRGHYGYTF